Each of the 7 T cell receptor beta chains below was sequenced from the same sample in a study of blood T cell repertoires in COVID-19. Assay: immunoSEQ multiplex PCR; the TCRdb copy retains only in-frame clones and omits some. The table has some 160,000 clones, more than 85% seen once. The sequenced material came from peripheral blood. The receptor source for this set is a woman aged 80 or over with COVID-19, enrolled during active disease.

The chain has TRBV5-6 and TRBJ2-1; the match to TRBD2 covers 10 bases. CDR3 size: 15 residues. The ends lost 4 bases at V and 8 bases at J; junction bases unmatched: 9. CDR1 is SGHDT and CDR2 is YYEEEE in the germline V gene. CDR3 sequence: CASSDTAGGPYEQFF. DNA for the CDR3: TGTGCCAGCAGCGATACAGCGGGAGGGCCGTATGAGCAGTTCTTC.

The chain is built from TRBV5-1 and TRBJ2-5; TRBD2 matches 7 bases. This CDR3 is built from 14 residues. Germline CDR1 reads SGHRS; CDR2 reads YFSETQ. Germline trimming cut 3 bases from V and 4 bases from J; bases unmatched to any gene: 6. The CDR3, as DNA: TGCGCCAGCAGCTCAAGCGGGATGGGAGAGACCCAGTACTTC. This encodes CASSSSGMGETQYF.

The V gene is TRBV19, the J gene TRBJ1-1; 10 nucleotides line up with TRBD1. The germline CDR1 and CDR2 sequences are LNHDA and SQIVND (reference sequence). The CDR3 consists of 15 residues. V dropped 5 bases and J dropped 6; count of bases not matched to a gene: 9. The CDR3 sequence is CASSLPAGTGAEAFF. CDR3 sequence (DNA): TGTGCCAGTAGTCTTCCCGCCGGGACAGGGGCTGAAGCTTTCTTT.

The rearrangement joins TRBV3-1 (or the pseudogene TRBV3-2) to TRBJ2-1; D might be TRBD2 (5 bases). Germline V lookup: CDR1 LGHDT, CDR2 YNNKEL (reference sequence). The CDR3 has 13 residues. Trimming took 6 bases from V and 9 from J, leaving 15 bases between them. CDR3 nucleotides: TGTGCCAGCAGATGGAGCGTGGAGGCTGAGCAGTTCTTC. Protein: CASRWSVEAEQFF.

The chain carries TRBV7-9 and TRBJ2-5; 7 bases agree with TRBD2. The CDR3 consists of 16 residues. Germline CDR1 and CDR2: SEHNR and FQNEAQ (reference sequence). With V trimmed by 5 bases and J by 5 bases, 14 bases remained unmatched. The CDR3 sequence is CASSRGVGSPRETQYF. The CDR3 DNA is TGTGCCAGCAGCCGGGGGGTAGGAAGTCCCCGGGAGACCCAGTACTTC. The full variable domain, its missing parts supplied by reference TRBV7-9 and TRBJ2-5, is DTGVSQNPRHKITKRGQNVTFRCDPISEHNRLYWYRQTLGQGPEFLTYFQNEAQLEKSRLLSDRFSAERPKGSFSTLEIQRTEQGDSAMYLCASSRGVGSPRETQYFGPGTRLLVL.

The gene calls are TRBV28 and TRBJ1-4; D might be TRBD1 (5 bases). Per the germline V gene, CDR1 is MDHEN and CDR2 is SYDVKM. The CDR3 extends over 15 amino acids. V gave up 7 bases and J gave up 3 bases, with 15 bases separating them. Written as DNA, the CDR3 is TGTGCCAGCATCGCGGGGGTTACGGCTAATGAAAAACTGTTTTTT. This gives the protein CASIAGVTANEKLFF.

J is TRBJ2-1 and V is TRBV11-2; D gene ambiguous. The V and J ends lost 0 bases and 1 base respectively, with 7 bases between them. The CDR3 runs to 15 residues. Germline-derived CDR1 and CDR2 are SGHAT and FQNNGV. The CDR3 coding sequence is TGTGCCAGCAGCTTAGACAGATTATCCTACAATGAGCAGTTCTTC. It encodes CASSLDRLSYNEQFF.